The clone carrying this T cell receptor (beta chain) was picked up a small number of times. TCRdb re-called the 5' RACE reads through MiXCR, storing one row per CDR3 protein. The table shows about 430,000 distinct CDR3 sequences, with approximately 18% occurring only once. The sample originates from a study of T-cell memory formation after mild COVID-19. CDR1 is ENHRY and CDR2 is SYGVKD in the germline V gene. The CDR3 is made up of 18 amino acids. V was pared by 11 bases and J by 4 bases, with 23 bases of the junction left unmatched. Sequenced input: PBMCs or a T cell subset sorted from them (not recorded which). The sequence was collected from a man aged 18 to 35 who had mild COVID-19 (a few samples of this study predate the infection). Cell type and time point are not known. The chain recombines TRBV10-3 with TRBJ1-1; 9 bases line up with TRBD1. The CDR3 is CASTGQGLGGSFGTEAFF. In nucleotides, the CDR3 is TGTGCCTCGACGGGACAGGGTCTCGGGGGGAGTTTCGGCACTGAAGCTTTCTTT.